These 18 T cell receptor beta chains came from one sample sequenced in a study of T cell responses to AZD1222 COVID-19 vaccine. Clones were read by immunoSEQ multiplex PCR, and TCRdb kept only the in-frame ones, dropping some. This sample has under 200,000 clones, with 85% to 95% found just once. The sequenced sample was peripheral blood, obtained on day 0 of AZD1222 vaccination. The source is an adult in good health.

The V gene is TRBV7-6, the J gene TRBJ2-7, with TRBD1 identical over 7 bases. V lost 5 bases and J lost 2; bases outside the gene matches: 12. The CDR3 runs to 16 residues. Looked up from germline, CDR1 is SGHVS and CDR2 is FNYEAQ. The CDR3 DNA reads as TGTGCCAGCAGCGTAGGGTCCGGGACAGCCACCTACGAGCAGTACTTC. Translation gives CASSVGSGTATYEQYF.

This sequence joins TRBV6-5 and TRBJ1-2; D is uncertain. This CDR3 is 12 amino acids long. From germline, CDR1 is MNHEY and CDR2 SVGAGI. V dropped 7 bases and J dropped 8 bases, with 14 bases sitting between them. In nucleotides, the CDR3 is TGTGCCAGCAACGATTGGAAACGAGGCTACACCTTC. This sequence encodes CASNDWKRGYTF.

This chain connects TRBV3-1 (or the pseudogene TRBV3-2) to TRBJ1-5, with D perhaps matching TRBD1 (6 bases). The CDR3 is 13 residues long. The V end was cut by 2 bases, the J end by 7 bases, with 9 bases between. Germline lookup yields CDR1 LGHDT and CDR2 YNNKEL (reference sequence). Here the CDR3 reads CASSQQTGQPQHF. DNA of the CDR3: TGTGCCAGCAGCCAACAAACAGGGCAGCCCCAGCATTTT.

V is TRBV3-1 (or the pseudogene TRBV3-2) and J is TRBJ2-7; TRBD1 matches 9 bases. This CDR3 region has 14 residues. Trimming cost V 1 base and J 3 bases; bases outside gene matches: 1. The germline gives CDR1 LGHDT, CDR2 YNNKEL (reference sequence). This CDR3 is CASSQGGQGYEQYF. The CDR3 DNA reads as TGTGCCAGCAGCCAAGGGGGACAGGGCTACGAGCAGTACTTC.

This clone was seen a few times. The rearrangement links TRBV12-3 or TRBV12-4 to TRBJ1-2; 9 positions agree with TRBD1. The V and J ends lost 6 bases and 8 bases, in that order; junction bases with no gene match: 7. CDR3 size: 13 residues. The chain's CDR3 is CASSPQGAWGYTF. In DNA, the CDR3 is TGTGCCAGCAGCCCACAGGGGGCTTGGGGCTACACCTTC.

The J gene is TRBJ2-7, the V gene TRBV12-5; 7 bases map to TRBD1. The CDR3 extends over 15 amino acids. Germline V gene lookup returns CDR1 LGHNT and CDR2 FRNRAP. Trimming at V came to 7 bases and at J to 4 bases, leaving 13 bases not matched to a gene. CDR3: CASAPKGAIVYEQYF. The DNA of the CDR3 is TGTGCTAGTGCCCCCAAGGGGGCGATAGTATACGAGCAGTACTTC.

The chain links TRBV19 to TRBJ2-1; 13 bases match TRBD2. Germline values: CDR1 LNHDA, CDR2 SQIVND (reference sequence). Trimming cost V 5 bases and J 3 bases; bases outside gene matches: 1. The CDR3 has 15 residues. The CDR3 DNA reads TGTGCCAGTAGTCGGACTAGCGGGGGCTACAATGAGCAGTTCTTC. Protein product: CASSRTSGGYNEQFF. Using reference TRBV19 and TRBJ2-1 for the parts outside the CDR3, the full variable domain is DGGITQSPKYLFRKEGQNVTLSCEQNLNHDAMYWYRQDPGQGLRLIYYSQIVNDFQKGDIAEGYSVSREKKESFPLTVTSAQKNPTAFYLCASSRTSGGYNEQFFGPGTRLTVL.

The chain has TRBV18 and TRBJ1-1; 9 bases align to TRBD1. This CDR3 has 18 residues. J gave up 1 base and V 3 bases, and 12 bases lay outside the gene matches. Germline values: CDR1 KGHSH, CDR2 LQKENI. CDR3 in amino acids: CASSPSGQGLITNTEAFF. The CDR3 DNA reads TGTGCCAGCTCACCCTCGGGACAGGGTCTAATCACGAACACTGAAGCTTTCTTT.

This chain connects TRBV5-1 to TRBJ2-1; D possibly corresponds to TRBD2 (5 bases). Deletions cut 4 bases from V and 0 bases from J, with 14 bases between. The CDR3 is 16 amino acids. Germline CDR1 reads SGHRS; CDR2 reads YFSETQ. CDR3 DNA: TGCGCCAGCAGCCTAGGATCGGGGAGCTCCTACAATGAGCAGTTCTTC. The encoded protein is CASSLGSGSSYNEQFF.

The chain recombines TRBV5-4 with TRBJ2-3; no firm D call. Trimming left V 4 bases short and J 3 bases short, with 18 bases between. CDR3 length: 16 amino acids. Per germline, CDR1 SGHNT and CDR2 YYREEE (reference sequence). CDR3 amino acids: CASSSVRHEVTDTQYF. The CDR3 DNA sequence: TGTGCCAGCAGCAGCGTTAGGCACGAGGTTACAGATACGCAGTATTTT.

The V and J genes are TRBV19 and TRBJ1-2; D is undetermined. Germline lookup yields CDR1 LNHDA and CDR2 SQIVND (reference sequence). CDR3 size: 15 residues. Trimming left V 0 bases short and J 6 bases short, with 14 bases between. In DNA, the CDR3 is TGTGCCAGTAGTATAGACAGGAGACCACGAAATGGCTACACCTTC. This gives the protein CASSIDRRPRNGYTF.

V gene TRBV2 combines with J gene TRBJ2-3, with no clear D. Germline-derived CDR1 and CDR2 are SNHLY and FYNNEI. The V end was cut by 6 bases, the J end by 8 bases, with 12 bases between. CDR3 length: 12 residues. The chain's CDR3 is CASSYLGGTQYF. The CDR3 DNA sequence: TGTGCCAGCAGCTACCTAGGTGGTACGCAGTATTTT. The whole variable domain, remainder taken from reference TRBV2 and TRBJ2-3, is EPEVTQTPSHQVTQMGQEVILRCVPISNHLYFYWYRQILGQKVEFLVSFYNNEISEKSEIFDDQFSVERPDGSNFTLKIRSTKLEDSAMYFCASSYLGGTQYFGPGTRLTVL.

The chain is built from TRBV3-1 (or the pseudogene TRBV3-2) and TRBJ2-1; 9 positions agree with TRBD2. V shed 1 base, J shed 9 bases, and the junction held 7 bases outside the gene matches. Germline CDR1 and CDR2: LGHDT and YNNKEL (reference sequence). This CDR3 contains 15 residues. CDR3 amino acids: CASSQVSGGIGEQFF. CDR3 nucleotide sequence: TGTGCCAGCAGCCAAGTTAGCGGGGGAATCGGTGAGCAGTTCTTC.

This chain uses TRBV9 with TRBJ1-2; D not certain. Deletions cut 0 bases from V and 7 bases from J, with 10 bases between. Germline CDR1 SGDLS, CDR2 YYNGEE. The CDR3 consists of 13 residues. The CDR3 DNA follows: TGTGCCAGCAGCGTAGTCACCCGGGGTGGCTACACCTTC. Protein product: CASSVVTRGGYTF.

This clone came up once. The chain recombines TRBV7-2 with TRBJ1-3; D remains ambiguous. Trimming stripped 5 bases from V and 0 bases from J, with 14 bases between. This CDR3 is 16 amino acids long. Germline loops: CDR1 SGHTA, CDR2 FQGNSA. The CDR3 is CASSPPPGLSGNTIYF. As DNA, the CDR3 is TGTGCCAGCAGCCCACCCCCAGGCCTCTCTGGAAACACCATATATTTT.

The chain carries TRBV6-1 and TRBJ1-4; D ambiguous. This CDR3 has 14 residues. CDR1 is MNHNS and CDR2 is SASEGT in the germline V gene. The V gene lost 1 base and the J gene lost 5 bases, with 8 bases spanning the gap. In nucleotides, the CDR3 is TGTGCCAGCAGTGAAGAAGGGTTAAATGAAAAACTGTTTTTT. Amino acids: CASSEEGLNEKLFF.

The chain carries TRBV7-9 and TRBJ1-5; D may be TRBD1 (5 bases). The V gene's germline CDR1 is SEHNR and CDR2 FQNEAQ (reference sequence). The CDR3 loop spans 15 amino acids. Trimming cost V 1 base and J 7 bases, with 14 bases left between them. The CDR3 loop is CASSLGWEGSQPQHF. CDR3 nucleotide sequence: TGTGCCAGCAGCTTAGGATGGGAGGGGTCCCAGCCCCAGCATTTT.

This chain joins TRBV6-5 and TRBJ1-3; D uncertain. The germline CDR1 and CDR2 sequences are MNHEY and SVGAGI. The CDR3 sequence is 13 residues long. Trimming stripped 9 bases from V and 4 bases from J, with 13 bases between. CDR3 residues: CARDRAGGNTIYF. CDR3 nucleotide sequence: TGTGCCAGGGACCGGGCAGGCGGAAACACCATATATTTT.